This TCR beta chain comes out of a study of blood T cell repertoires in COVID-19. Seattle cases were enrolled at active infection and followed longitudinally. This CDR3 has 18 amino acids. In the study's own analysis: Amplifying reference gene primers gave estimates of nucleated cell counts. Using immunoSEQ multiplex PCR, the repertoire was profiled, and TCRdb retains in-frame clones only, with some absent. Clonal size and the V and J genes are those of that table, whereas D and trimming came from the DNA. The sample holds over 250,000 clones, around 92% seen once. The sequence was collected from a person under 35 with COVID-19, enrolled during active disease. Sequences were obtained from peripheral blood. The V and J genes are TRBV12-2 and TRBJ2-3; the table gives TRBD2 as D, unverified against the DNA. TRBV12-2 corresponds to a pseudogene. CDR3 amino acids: CASRFSLPSGRRVDTQYF. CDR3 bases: TGTGCAAGTCGCTTCTCGCTTCCTAGCGGGAGAAGGGTAGATACGCAGTATTTT.